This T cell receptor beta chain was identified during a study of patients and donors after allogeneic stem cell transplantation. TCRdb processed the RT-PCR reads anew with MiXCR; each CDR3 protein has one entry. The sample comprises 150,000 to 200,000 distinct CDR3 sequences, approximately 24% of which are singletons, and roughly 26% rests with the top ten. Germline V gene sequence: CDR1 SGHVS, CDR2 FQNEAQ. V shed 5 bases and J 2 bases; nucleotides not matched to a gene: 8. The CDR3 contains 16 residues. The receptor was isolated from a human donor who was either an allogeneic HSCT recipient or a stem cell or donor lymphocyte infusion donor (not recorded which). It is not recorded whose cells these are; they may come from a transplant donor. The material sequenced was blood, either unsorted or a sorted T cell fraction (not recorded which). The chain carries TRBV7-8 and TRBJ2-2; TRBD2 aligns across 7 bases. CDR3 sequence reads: CASSRAAGANTGELFF. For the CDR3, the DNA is TGTGCCAGCAGCCGGGCTGCGGGAGCCAACACCGGGGAGCTGTTTTTT.